This T cell receptor beta chain emerged from a study of blood T cell repertoires in COVID-19. The table came from immunoSEQ multiplex PCR; TCRdb's copy has only in-frame clones and leaves some out. The data contain about 240,000 clones, roughly 85% of them singletons. V was shortened by 4 bases and J by 12 bases, with 10 bases between the two germline ends. CDR3 length equals 11 residues. Input material: peripheral blood. V is TRBV12-3 or TRBV12-4 and J is TRBJ2-1; no clear D gene. This clonotype was obtained from a woman aged 18-30 years with acute or convalescent COVID-19. The CDR3 loop is CASSSARGQFF. For the CDR3, the DNA is TGTGCCAGCAGTTCCGCCCGCGGGCAGTTCTTC.